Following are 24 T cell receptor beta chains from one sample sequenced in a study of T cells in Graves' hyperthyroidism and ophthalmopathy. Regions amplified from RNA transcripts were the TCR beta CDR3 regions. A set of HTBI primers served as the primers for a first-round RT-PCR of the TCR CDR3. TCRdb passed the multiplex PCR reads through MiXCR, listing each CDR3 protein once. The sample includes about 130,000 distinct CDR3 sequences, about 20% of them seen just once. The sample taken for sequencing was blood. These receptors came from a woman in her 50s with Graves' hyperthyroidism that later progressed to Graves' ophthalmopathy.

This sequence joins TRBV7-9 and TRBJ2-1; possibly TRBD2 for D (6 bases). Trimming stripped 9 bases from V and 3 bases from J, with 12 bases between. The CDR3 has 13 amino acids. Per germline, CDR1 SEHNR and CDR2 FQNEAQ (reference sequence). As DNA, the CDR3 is TGTGCCAGTATAGCGGTTGTCTACAATGAGCAGTTCTTC. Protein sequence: CASIAVVYNEQFF.

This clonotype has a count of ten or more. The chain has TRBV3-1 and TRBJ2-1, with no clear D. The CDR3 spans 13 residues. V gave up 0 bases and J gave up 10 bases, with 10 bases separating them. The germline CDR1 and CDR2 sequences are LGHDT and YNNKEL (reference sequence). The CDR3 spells CASSQEGLTEQFF. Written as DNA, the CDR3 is TGTGCCAGCAGCCAAGAAGGGCTGACCGAGCAGTTCTTC.

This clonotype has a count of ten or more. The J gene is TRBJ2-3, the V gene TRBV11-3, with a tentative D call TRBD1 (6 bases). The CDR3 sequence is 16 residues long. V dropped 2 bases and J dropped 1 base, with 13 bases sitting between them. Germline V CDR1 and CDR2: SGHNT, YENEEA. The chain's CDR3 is CASSLWAGVCTDTQYF. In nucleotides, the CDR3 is TGTGCCAGCAGCTTATGGGCAGGGGTGTGCACAGATACGCAGTATTTT.

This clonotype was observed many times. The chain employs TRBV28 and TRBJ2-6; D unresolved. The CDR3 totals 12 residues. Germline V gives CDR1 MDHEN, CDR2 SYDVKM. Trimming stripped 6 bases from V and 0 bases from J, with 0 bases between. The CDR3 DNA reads TGTGCCAGCAGCTCTGGGGCCAACGTCCTGACTTTC. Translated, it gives CASSSGANVLTF.

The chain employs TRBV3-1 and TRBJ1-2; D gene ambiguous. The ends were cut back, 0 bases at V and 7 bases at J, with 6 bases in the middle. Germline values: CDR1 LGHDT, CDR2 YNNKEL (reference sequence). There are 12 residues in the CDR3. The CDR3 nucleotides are TGTGCCAGCAGCCAAGAGCCACGTGGCTACACCTTC. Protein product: CASSQEPRGYTF.

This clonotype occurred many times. The CDR3 nucleotides are TGTGCCAGCAGTTTAAGTGGACTAGCGGGAGTAGTGTGGTACGAGCAGTACTTC. Its translation is CASSLSGLAGVVWYEQYF. The V gene is TRBV27, the J gene TRBJ2-7, with 13 bases matching TRBD2. Germline-derived CDR1 and CDR2 are MNHEY and SMNVEV (reference sequence). J gave up 4 bases and V 2 bases, and 11 bases lay outside the gene matches. The CDR3 is made up of 18 amino acids.

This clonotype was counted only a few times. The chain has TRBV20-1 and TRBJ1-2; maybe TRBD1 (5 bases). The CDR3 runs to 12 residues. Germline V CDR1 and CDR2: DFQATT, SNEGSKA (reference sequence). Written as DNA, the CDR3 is TGCAGGGCGAGGGACTACAATGATGGCTACACCTTC. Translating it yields CRARDYNDGYTF.

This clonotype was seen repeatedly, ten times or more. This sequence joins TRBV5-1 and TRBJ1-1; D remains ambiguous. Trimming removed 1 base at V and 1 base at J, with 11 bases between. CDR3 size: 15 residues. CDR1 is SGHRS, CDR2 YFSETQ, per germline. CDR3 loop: CASSLSGNTNTEAFF. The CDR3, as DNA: TGCGCCAGCAGCTTGTCGGGAAATACGAACACTGAAGCTTTCTTT.

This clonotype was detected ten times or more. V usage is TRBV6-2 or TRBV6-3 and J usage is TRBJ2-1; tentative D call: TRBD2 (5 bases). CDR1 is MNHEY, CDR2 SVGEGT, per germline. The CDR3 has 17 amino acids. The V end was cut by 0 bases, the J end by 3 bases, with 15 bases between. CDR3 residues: CASSYSPLMGVYNEQFF. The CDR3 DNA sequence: TGTGCCAGCAGTTACTCGCCACTCATGGGAGTCTACAATGAGCAGTTCTTC.

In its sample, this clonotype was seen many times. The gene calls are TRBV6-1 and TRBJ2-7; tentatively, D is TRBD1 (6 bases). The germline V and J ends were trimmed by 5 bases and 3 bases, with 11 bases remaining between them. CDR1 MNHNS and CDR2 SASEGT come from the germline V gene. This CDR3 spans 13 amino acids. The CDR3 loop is CASSRTADYEQYF. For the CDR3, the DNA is TGTGCCAGCAGTAGGACAGCCGACTACGAGCAGTACTTC.

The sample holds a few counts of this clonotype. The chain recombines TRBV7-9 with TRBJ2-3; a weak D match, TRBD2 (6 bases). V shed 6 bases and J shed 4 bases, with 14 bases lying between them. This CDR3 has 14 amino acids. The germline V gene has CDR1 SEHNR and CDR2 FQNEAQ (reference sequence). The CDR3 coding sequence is TGTGCCAGCAGTAGAGACGGGGGTCCAGATACGCAGTATTTT. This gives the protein CASSRDGGPDTQYF. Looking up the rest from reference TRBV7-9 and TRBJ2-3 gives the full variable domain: DTGVSQNPRHKITKRGQNVTFRCDPISEHNRLYWYRQTLGQGPEFLTYFQNEAQLEKSRLLSDRFSAERPKGSFSTLEIQRTEQGDSAMYLCASSRDGGPDTQYFGPGTRLTVL.

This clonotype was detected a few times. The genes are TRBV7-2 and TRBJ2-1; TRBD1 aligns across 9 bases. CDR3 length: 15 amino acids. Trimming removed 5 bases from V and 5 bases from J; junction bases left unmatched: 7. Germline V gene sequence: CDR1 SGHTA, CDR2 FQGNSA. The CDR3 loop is CASSPGTGNHNEQFF. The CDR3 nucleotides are TGTGCCAGCAGCCCCGGGACAGGGAACCACAATGAGCAGTTCTTC.

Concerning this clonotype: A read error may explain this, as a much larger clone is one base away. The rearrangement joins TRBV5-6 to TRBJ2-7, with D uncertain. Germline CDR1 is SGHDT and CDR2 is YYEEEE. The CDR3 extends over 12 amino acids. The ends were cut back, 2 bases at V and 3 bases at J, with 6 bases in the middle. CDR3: CASSFHNYEQYF. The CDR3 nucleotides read TGTGCCAGCAGCTTTCACAACTACGAGCAGTACTTC.

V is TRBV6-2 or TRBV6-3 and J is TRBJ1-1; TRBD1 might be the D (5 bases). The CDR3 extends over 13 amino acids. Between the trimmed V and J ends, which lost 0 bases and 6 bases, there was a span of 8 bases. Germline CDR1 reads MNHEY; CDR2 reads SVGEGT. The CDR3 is CASSYSIGAEAFF. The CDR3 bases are TGTGCCAGCAGTTACTCGATAGGGGCTGAAGCTTTCTTT.

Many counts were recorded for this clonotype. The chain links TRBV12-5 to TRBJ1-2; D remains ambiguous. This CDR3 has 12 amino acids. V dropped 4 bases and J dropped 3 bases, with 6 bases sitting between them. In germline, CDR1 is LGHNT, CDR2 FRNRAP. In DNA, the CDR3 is TGTGCTAGTGGTTCGAACGACTATGGCTACACCTTC. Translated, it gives CASGSNDYGYTF.

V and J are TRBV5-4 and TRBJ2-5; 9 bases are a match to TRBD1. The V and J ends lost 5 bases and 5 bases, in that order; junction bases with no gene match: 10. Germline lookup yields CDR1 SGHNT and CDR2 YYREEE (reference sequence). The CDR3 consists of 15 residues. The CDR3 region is CASRIQGQGVETQYF. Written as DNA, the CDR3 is TGTGCCAGCAGAATTCAGGGACAGGGTGTCGAGACCCAGTACTTC.

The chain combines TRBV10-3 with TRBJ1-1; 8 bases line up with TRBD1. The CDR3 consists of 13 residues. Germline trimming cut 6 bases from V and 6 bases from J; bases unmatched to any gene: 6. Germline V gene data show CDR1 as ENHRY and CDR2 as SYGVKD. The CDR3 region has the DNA TGTGCCATCAGCCGCGGACAGGGCTCTGAAGCTTTCTTT. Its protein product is CAISRGQGSEAFF.

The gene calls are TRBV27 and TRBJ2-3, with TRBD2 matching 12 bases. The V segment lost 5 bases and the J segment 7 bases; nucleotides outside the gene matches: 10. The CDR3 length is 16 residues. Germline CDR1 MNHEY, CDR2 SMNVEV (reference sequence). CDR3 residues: CASSLRTSGEGNTQYF. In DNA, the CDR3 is TGTGCCAGCAGTCTGCGGACTAGCGGGGAGGGAAATACGCAGTATTTT.

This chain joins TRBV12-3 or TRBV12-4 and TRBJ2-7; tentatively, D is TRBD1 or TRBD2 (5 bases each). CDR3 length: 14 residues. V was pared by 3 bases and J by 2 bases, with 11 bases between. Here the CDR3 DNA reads TGTGCCAGCAGTTTGGGGACCCTGACCTACGAGCAGTACTTC. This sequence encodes CASSLGTLTYEQYF.

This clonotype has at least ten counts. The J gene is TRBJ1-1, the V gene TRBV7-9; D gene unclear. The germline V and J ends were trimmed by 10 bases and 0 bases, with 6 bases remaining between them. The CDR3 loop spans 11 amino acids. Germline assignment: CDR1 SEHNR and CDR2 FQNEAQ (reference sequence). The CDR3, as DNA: TGTGCCACCAACATGAACACTGAAGCTTTCTTT. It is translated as CATNMNTEAFF. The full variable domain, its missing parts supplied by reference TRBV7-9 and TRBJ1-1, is DTGVSQNPRHKITKRGQNVTFRCDPISEHNRLYWYRQTLGQGPEFLTYFQNEAQLEKSRLLSDRFSAERPKGSFSTLEIQRTEQGDSAMYLCATNMNTEAFFGQGTRLTVV.

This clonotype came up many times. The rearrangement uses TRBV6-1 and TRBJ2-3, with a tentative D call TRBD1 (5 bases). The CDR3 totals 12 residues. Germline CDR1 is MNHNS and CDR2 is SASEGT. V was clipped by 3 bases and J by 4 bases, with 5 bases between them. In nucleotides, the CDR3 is TGTGCCAGCAGTGACAGGGCAGATACGCAGTATTTT. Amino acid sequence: CASSDRADTQYF.

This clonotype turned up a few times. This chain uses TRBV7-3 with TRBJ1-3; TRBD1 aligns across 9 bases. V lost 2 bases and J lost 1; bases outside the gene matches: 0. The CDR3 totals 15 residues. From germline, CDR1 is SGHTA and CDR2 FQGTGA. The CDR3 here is CASSLGTGSGNTIYF. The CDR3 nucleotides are TGTGCCAGCAGCTTAGGGACAGGGTCTGGAAACACCATATATTTT.

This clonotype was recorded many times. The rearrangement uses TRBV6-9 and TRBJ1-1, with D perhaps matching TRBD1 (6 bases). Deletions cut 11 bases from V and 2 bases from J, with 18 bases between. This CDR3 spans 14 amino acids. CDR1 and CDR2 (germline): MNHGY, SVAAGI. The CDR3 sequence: CALTGGQQNTEAFF. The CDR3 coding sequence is TGTGCCTTGACCGGGGGACAACAAAACACTGAAGCTTTCTTT.

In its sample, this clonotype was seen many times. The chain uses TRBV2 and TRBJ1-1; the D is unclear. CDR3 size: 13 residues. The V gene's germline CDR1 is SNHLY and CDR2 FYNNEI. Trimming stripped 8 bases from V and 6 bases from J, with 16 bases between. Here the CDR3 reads CASALYPAAEAFF. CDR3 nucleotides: TGTGCCAGCGCCTTATACCCGGCGGCTGAAGCTTTCTTT.